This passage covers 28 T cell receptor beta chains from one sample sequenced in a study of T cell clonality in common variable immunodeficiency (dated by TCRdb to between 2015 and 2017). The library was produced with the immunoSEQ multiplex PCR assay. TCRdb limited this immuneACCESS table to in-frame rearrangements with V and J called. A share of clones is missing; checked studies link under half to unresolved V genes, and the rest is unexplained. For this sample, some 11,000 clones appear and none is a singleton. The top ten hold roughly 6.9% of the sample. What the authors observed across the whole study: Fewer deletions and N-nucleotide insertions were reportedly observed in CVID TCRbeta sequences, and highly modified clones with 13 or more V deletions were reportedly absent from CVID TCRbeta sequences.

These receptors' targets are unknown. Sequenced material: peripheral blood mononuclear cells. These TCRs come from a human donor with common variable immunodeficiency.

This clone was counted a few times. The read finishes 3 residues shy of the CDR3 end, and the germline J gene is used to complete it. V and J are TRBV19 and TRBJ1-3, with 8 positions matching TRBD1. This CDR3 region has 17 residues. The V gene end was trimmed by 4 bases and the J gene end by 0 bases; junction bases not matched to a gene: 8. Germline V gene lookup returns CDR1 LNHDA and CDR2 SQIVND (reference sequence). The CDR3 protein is CASSTRTGQSSGNTIYF. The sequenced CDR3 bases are TGTGCCAGTAGTACTCGGACAGGGCAGAGCTCTGGAAACACC. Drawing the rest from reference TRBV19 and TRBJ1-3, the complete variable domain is DGGITQSPKYLFRKEGQNVTLSCEQNLNHDAMYWYRQDPGQGLRLIYYSQIVNDFQKGDIAEGYSVSREKKESFPLTVTSAQKNPTAFYLCASSTRTGQSSGNTIYFGEGSWLTVV.

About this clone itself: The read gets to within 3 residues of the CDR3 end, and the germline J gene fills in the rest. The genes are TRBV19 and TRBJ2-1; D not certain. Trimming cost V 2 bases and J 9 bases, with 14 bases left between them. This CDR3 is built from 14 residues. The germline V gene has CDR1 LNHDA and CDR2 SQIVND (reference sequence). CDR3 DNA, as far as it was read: TGTGCCAGTAGTATAAGTTCACAATCGGGTGAG. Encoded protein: CASSISSQSGE. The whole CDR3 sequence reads CASSISSQSGEQFF. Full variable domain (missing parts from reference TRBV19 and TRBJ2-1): DGGITQSPKYLFRKEGQNVTLSCEQNLNHDAMYWYRQDPGQGLRLIYYSQIVNDFQKGDIAEGYSVSREKKESFPLTVTSAQKNPTAFYLCASSISSQSGEQFFGPGTRLTVL.

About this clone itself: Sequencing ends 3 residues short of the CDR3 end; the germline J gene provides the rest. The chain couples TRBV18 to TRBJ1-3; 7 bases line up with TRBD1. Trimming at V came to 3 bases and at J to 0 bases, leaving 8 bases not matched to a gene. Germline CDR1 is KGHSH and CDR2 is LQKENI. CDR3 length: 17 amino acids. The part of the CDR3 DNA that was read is TGTGCCAGCTCACCGCTTACTCAGGGGGGCTCTGGAAACACC. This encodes CASSPLTQGGSGNT. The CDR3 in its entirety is CASSPLTQGGSGNTIYF. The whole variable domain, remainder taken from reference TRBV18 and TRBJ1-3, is NAGVMQNPRHLVRRRGQEARLRCSPMKGHSHVYWYRQLPEEGLKFMVYLQKENIIDESGMPKERFSAEFPKEGPSILRIQQVVRGDSAAYFCASSPLTQGGSGNTIYFGEGSWLTVV.

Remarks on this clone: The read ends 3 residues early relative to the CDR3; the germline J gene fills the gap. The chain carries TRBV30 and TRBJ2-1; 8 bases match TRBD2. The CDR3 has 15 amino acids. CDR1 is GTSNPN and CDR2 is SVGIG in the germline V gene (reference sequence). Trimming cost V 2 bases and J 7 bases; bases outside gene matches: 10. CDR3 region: CAWSLVAGNGNEQFF. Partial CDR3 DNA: TGTGCCTGGAGTTTGGTAGCGGGGAATGGGAATGAG.

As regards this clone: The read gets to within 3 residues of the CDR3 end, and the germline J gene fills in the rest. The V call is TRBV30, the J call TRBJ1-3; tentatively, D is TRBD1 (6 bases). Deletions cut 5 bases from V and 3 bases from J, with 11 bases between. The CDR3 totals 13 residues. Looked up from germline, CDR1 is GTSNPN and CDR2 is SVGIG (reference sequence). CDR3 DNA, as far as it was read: TGTGCCTGGGGACAGTCCCTTGGAAACACC. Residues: CAWGQSLGNT. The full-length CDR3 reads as CAWGQSLGNTIYF.

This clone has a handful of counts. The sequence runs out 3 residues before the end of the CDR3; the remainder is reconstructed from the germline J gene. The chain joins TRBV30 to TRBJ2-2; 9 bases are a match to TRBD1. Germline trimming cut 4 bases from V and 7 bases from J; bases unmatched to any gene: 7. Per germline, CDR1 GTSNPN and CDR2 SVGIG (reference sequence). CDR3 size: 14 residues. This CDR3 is CAWNKQGASGELFF. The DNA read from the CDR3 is TGTGCCTGGAACAAACAGGGGGCCAGCGGGGAG.

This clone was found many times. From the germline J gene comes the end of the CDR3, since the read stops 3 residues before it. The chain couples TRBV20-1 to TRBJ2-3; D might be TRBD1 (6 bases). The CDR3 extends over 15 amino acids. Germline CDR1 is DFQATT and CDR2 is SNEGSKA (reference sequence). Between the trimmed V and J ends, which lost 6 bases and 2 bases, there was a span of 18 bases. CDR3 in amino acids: CSARTRTVNTDTQYF. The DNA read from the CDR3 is TGCAGTGCCAGAACACGGACAGTGAACACAGATACG.

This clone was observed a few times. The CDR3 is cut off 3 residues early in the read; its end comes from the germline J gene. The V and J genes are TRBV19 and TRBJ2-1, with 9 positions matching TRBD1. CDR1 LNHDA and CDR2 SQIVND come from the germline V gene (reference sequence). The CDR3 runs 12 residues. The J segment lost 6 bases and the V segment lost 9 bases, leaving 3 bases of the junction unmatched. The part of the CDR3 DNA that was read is TGTGCCAGCAGACAGGGGGGCAATGAG. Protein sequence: CASRQGGNE. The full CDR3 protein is CASRQGGNEQFF.

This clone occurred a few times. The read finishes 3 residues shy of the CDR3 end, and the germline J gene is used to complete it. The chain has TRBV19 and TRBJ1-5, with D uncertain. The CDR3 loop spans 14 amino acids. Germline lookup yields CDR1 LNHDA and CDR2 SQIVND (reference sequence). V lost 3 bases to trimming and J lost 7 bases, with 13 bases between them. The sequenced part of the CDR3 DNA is TGTGCCAGTAGTATTTCCCGACCCGGGCAGCCC. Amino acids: CASSISRPGQP. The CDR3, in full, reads CASSISRPGQPQHF.

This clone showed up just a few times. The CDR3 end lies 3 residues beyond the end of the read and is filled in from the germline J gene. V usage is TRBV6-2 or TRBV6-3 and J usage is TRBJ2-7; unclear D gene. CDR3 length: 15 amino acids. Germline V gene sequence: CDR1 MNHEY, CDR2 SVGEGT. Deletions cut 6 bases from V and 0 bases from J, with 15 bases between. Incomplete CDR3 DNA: TGTGCCAGCAGCCTAAGAGTCGGGTTCTCCTACGAG. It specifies CASSLRVGFSYE. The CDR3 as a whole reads CASSLRVGFSYEQYF.

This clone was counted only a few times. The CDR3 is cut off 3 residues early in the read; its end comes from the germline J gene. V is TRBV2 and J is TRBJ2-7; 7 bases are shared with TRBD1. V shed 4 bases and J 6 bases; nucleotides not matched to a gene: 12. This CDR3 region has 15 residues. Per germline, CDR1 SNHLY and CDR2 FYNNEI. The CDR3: CASSVVGQGVGEQYF. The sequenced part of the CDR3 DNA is TGTGCCAGCAGTGTAGTAGGTCAGGGGGTCGGCGAG.

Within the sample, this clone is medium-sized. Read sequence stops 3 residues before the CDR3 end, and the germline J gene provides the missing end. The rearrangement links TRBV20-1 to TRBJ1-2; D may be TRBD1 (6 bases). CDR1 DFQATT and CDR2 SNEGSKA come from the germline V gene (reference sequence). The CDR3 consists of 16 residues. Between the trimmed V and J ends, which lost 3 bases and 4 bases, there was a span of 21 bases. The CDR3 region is CSASPRGGRSSYGYTF. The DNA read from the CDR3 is TGCAGTGCTAGCCCCAGGGGCGGGAGGTCCTCCTATGGC.

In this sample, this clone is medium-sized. The DNA read from the CDR3 is TGTGCCAGCAAGGAGGAACCCAGGGATTCACCC. Translation: CASKEEPRDSP. The full CDR3 reads CASKEEPRDSPLHF. J is TRBJ1-6 and V is TRBV2, with D possibly TRBD1 on 5 matching bases. The read is 3 residues too short to cover the CDR3 end, so that end is filled in from the germline J gene. Germline V lookup: CDR1 SNHLY, CDR2 FYNNEI. Trimming stripped 7 bases from V and 8 bases from J, with 15 bases between. The CDR3 has 14 amino acids. The full variable domain, completed using reference TRBV2 and TRBJ1-6, is EPEVTQTPSHQVTQMGQEVILRCVPISNHLYFYWYRQILGQKVEFLVSFYNNEISEKSEIFDDQFSVERPDGSNFTLKIRSTKLEDSAMYFCASKEEPRDSPLHFGNGTRLTVT.

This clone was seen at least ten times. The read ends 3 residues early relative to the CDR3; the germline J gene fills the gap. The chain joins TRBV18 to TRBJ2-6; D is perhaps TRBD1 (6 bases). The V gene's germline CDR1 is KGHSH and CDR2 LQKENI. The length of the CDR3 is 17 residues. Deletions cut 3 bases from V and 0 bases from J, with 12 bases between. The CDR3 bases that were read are TGTGCCAGCTCACCGCGACAGGTGAGCTCTGGGGCCAACGTC. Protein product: CASSPRQVSSGANV. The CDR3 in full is CASSPRQVSSGANVLTF.

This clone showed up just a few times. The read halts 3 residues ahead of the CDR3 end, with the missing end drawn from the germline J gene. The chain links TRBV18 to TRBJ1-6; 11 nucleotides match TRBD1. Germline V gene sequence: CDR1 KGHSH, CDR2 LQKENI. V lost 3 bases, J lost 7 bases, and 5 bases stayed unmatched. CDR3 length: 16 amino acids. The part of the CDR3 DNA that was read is TGTGCCAGCTCACCTCCCGGGACAGGGGGGAATTCACCC. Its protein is CASSPPGTGGNSP. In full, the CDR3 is CASSPPGTGGNSPLHF.

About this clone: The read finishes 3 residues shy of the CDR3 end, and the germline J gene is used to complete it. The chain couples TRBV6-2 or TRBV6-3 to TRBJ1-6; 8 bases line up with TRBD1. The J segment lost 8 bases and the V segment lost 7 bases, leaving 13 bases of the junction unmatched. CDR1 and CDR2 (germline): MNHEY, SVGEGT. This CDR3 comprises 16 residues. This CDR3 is CASNQGQELLYSPLHF. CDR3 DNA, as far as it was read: TGTGCCAGCAACCAGGGACAGGAGCTTTTATATTCACCC.

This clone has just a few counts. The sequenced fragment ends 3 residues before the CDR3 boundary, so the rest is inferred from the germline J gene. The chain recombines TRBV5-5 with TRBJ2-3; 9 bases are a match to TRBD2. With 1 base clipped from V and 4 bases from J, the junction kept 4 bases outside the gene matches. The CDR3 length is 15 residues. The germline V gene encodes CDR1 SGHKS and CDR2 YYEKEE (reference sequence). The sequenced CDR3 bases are TGTGCCAGCAGCTTGCTAGCGGGGTGGGCAGATACG. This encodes CASSLLAGWADT. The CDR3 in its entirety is CASSLLAGWADTQYF.

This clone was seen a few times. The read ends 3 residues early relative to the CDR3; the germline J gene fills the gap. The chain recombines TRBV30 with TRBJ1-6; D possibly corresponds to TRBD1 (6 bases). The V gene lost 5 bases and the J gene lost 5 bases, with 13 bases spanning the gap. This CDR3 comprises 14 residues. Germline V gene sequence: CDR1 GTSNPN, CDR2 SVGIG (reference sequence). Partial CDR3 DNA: TGTGCCTGGGAGCCGGGACACGATAATTCACCC. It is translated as CAWEPGHDNSP. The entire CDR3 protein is CAWEPGHDNSPLHF.

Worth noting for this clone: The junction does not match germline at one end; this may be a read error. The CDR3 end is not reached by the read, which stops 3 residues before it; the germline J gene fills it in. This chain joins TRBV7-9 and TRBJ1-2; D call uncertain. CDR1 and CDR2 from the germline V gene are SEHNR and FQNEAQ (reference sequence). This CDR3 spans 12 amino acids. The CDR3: CSSVGSGYGYTF. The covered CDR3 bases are TGTTCCAGCGTAGGATCAGGCTATGGC.

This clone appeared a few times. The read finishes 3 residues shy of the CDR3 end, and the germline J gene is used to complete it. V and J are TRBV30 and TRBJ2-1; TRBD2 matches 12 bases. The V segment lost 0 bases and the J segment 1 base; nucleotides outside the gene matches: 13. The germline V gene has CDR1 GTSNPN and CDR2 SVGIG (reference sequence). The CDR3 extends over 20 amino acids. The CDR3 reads CAWSVLSLAGGQISYNEQFF. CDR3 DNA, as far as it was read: TGTGCCTGGAGTGTATTAAGTCTAGCGGGGGGGCAAATATCCTACAATGAG. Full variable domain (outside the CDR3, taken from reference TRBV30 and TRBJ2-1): SQTIHQWPATLVQPVGSPLSLECTVEGTSNPNLYWYRQAAGRGLQLLFYSVGIGQISSEVPQNLSASRPQDRQFILSSKKLLLSDSGFYLCAWSVLSLAGGQISYNEQFFGPGTRLTVL.

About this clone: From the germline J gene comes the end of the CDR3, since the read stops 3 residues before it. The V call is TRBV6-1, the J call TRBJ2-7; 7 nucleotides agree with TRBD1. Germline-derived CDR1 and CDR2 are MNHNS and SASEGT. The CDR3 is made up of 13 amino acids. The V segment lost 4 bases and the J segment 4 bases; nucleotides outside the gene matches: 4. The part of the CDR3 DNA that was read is TGTGCCAGCAGTGGGGCCAGGGGGTACGAG. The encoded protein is CASSGARGYE. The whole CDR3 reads CASSGARGYEQYF.

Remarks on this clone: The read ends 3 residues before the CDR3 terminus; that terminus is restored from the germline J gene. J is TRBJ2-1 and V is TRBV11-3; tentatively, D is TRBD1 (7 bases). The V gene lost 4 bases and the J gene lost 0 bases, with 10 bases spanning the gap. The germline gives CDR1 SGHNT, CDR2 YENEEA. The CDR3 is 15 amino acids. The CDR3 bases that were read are TGTGCCAGCAGCTCGCGGGACAGCTCCTACAATGAG. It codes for CASSSRDSSYNE. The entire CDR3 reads CASSSRDSSYNEQFF.

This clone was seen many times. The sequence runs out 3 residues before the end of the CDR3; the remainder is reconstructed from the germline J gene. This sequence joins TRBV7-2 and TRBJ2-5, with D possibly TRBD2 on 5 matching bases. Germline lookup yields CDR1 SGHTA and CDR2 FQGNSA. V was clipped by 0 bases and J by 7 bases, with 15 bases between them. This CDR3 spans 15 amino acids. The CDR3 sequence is CASSLAEGGAATQYF. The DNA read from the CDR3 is TGTGCCAGCAGCTTAGCGGAAGGCGGAGCGGCGACC.

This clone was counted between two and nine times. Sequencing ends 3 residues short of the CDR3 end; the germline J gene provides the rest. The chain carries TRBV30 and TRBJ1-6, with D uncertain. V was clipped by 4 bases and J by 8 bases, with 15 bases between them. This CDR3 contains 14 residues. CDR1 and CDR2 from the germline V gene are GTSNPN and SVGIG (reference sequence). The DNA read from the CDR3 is TGTGCCTGGACCCCAATCACGGGTTATTCACCC. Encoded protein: CAWTPITGYSP. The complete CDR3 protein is CAWTPITGYSPLHF.

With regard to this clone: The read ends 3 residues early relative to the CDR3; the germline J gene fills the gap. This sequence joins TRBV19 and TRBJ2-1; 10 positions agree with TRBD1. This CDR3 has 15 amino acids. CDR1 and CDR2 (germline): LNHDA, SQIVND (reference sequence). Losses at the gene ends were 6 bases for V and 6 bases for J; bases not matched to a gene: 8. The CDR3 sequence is CASSAGQGYGNEQFF. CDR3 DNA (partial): TGTGCCAGTAGCGCGGGACAGGGGTATGGCAATGAG.

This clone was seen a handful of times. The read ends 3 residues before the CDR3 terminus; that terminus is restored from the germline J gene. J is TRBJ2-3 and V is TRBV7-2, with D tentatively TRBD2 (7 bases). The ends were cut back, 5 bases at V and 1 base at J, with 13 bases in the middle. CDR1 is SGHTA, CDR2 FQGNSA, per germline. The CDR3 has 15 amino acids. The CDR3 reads CASSEGGVRTDTQYF. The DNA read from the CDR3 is TGTGCCAGCAGCGAAGGGGGGGTACGCACAGATACG. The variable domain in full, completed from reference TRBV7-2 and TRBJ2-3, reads GAGVSQSPSNKVTEKGKDVELRCDPISGHTALYWYRQSLGQGLEFLIYFQGNSAPDKSGLPSDRFSAERTGGSVSTLTIQRTQQEDSAVYLCASSEGGVRTDTQYFGPGTRLTVL.

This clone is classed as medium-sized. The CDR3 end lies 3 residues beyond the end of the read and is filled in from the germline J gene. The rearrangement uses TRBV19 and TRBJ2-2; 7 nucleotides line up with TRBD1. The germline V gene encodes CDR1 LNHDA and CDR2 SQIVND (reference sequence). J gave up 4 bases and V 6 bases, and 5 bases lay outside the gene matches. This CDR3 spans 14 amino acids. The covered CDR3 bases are TGTGCCAGTAGAAAAGACAGGGCCACCGGGGAG. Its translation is CASRKDRATGE. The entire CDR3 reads CASRKDRATGELFF.

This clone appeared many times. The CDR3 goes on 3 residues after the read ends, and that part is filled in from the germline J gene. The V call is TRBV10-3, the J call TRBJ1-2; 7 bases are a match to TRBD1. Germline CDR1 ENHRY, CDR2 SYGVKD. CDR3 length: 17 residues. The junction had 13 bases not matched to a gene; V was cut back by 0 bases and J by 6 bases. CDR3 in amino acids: CAISESPKARGNHGYTF. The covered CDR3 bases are TGTGCCATCAGTGAGTCCCCCAAAGCCAGGGGGAACCATGGC.